Below, 11 T cell receptor beta chains from the same sample are listed, as sequenced in a study of PD-1 blockade in classical Hodgkin lymphoma (dated by TCRdb to between 2020 and 2021). Taken with the paper, the label for time point translates to: cycle 1 day 1 (C1D1), immediately before nivolumab initiation. All trial patients had relapsed after autologous stem cell transplantation, with cohorts A, B and C differing in prior brentuximab vedotin exposure. Libraries were made using the immunoSEQ multiplex PCR assay. TCRdb re-hosts the immuneACCESS table, in-frame sequences only. Its copies lack some clones; in the studies checked, an unresolved V gene accounts for under half of them, and the cause for the rest is not known. The sample has about 97,000 clones on record, around 80% of them singletons. Together, the top ten hold 12% of the sample. Specimen: peripheral blood mononuclear cells (PBMCs), collected at baseline. The receptors were sampled from a human donor with classical Hodgkin lymphoma.

This chain links TRBV10-3 with TRBJ2-2, with a weak D call TRBD2 (5 bases). The V gene's germline CDR1 is ENHRY and CDR2 SYGVKD. V was cut by 3 bases and J by 5 bases, with 7 bases left in between. The CDR3 length is 13 residues. The CDR3 DNA sequence: TGTGCCATCAGTGAAGCGGAAACCGGGGAGCTGTTTTTT. Encoded protein: CAISEAETGELFF.

V gene TRBV5-1 combines with J gene TRBJ2-7, with unresolved D. There are 12 residues in the CDR3. Germline CDR1 and CDR2: SGHRS and YFSETQ. V was cut by 2 bases and J by 5 bases, with 8 bases left in between. DNA for the CDR3: TGCGCCAGCAGCTTTTCAGGTAACGAGCAGTACTTC. Protein: CASSFSGNEQYF.

The chain combines TRBV19 with TRBJ2-3; D uncertain. CDR3 length: 16 residues. Germline-derived CDR1 and CDR2 are LNHDA and SQIVND (reference sequence). Trimming removed 4 bases from V and 3 bases from J, with 17 bases in between. Here the CDR3 reads CASSKPVAGRTDTQYF. The CDR3 DNA follows: TGTGCCAGTAGTAAGCCCGTGGCTGGAAGGACAGATACGCAGTATTTT. Filled out from reference TRBV19 and TRBJ2-3, the complete variable domain reads DGGITQSPKYLFRKEGQNVTLSCEQNLNHDAMYWYRQDPGQGLRLIYYSQIVNDFQKGDIAEGYSVSREKKESFPLTVTSAQKNPTAFYLCASSKPVAGRTDTQYFGPGTRLTVL.

V and J are TRBV7-8 and TRBJ2-7; 11 bases fit TRBD2. CDR3 length: 21 residues. Germline loops: CDR1 SGHVS, CDR2 FQNEAQ. Trimming took 0 bases from V and 2 from J; bases not matched to a gene: 18. CDR3 amino acids: CASSLAHASSGRIGPPYEQYF. CDR3 bases: TGTGCCAGCAGCTTAGCGCATGCTTCTAGCGGGAGGATCGGGCCTCCCTACGAGCAGTACTTC. The entire variable domain, with the rest obtained from reference TRBV7-8 and TRBJ2-7, is as follows: GAGVSQSPRYKVAKRGQDVALRCDPISGHVSLFWYQQALGQGPEFLTYFQNEAQLDKSGLPSDRFFAERPEGSVSTLKIQRTQQEDSAVYLCASSLAHASSGRIGPPYEQYFGPGTRLTVT.

This sequence joins TRBV7-9 and TRBJ1-3; D gene ambiguous. The CDR3 is 14 residues long. Trimming removed 5 bases at V and 0 bases at J, with 8 bases between. Germline CDR1 SEHNR, CDR2 FQNEAQ (reference sequence). CDR3 sequence reads: CASSPWLSGNTIYF. The CDR3 DNA follows: TGTGCCAGCAGCCCGTGGCTCTCTGGAAACACCATATATTTT.

The chain uses TRBV7-8 and TRBJ1-2; D not resolved. The CDR3 consists of 13 residues. V lost 1 base and J lost 4, with 7 bases in between. The germline V gene has CDR1 SGHVS and CDR2 FQNEAQ. The DNA for the CDR3 is TGTGCCAGCAGCTTAGATCCCGGCTATGGCTACACCTTC. It codes for CASSLDPGYGYTF.

The rearrangement links TRBV28 to TRBJ2-1, with D possibly called TRBD1 or TRBD2 (5 bases each). The CDR3 length is 12 residues. Germline-derived CDR1 and CDR2 are MDHEN and SYDVKM. The V end lost 1 base, the J end lost 10 bases, and 8 bases lay between the germline ends. The CDR3 sequence is CASSLLGEEQFF. CDR3 bases: TGTGCCAGCAGTTTATTGGGGGAAGAGCAGTTCTTC.

V usage is TRBV10-3 and J usage is TRBJ2-1; D not certain. CDR1 ENHRY and CDR2 SYGVKD come from the germline V gene. This CDR3 has 11 amino acids. Trimming removed 3 bases from V and 10 bases from J, with 7 bases in between. The DNA for the CDR3 is TGTGCCATCAGTGACTATGACGAGCAGTTCTTC. Its translation is CAISDYDEQFF.

The rearrangement joins TRBV15 to TRBJ1-2; D is unclear. Trimming took off 5 bases at V and 7 bases at J, with 11 bases between the two ends. This CDR3 contains 12 residues. Germline V gives CDR1 LNHNV, CDR2 YYDKDF (reference sequence). This chain's CDR3 is CATSPPVGGYTF. The DNA of the CDR3 is TGTGCCACCAGCCCTCCTGTTGGTGGCTACACCTTC.

J is TRBJ1-2 and V is TRBV19, with D tentatively TRBD1 (6 bases). Germline V gene data show CDR1 as LNHDA and CDR2 as SQIVND (reference sequence). CDR3 length equals 15 residues. The V end lost 5 bases, the J end lost 2 bases, and 15 bases lay between the germline ends. The CDR3 bases are TGTGCCAGTAGTGTTACAGGGTTCGAAAACTATGGCTACACCTTC. This codes for CASSVTGFENYGYTF. Full variable domain (missing parts from reference TRBV19 and TRBJ1-2): DGGITQSPKYLFRKEGQNVTLSCEQNLNHDAMYWYRQDPGQGLRLIYYSQIVNDFQKGDIAEGYSVSREKKESFPLTVTSAQKNPTAFYLCASSVTGFENYGYTFGSGTRLTVV.

The gene calls are TRBV19 and TRBJ1-1; a possible D gene is TRBD1 (6 bases). The germline V gene encodes CDR1 LNHDA and CDR2 SQIVND (reference sequence). The V and J ends lost 9 bases and 7 bases respectively, with 18 bases between them. There are 13 residues in the CDR3. CDR3: CARGREGVREAFF. The CDR3 bases are TGTGCCAGGGGAAGGGAGGGGGTACGTGAAGCTTTCTTT.